This record covers a single T cell receptor beta chain. The target of this receptor is not known. Per-nucleotide qualities are absent, and no much larger clonotype sits a single base away. This sample is drawn from a study of blood T cell repertoires in COVID-19 (dated by TCRdb to 2020 to 2022). A note on the overall study: Collaborator samples came from the United States, Italy and Spain and covered acute and convalescent phases of COVID-19. The prospective study material was composed of cDNA or gDNA derived from T cells, B-cell-depleted T cells, or PBMCs. The dataset comprised deeply sampled blood TCRbeta repertoires from subjects exposed to, actively infected with, or recovered from COVID-19. The repertoires were released in a freely available public database meant as a resource for research on the immune response to SARS-CoV-2. The samples were drawn from two sources: the first 160 participants of the ongoing ImmuneRACE study, and fewer than 1,500 subjects contributed by 6 global collaborators. The sample metadata nearly always contained a de-identified subject ID, COVID-19 status, age in years and sex. Where available, HLA class I and class II types were obtained from metadata supplied by the sample provider rather than from assay-based typing. Summary of the overall study and its limitations: The amount of clinical and demographic metadata varied by source and participant and was provided uncurated.

Each collaborating institution followed its own protocols to collect whole blood in K2EDTA tubes. For TCRbeta analysis, collaborators shipped samples in one of three forms: frozen whole blood, isolated PBMCs, or DNA extracted from either of those sample types. The immunoSEQ Assay, a bias-controlled multiplex PCR, was used to amplify TCRbeta CDR3 regions from genomic DNA. As for the authors' bioinformatics: The number of nucleated cells in each sample was estimated from the amplification of reference gene primers within the assay. To quantify the absolute abundance of each unique TCRbeta CDR3 rearrangement, sequence reads were collapsed and filtered. For each sample, productive Simpson clonality was calculated as the square root of Simpson's diversity index across productive rearrangements. TCRdb took this table from immuneACCESS and kept in-frame rearrangements with V and J called. Such tables lack part of the clones; where checked against another copy, unresolved V genes explain under half of the gap, and the rest is unexplained. V and J calls and clone size follow that table, whereas D and trimming were derived from the DNA. The sample has about 170,000 clones on record, just under 90% of them singletons. The ten largest clones represent around 3.5% of the sample.

The CDR3 contains 13 residues, cysteine and phenylalanine counted. The retained sequence is limited to the CDR3, 39 bases, with the frame set at the first base. Sequences ENHRY (CDR1) and SYGVKD (CDR2) are obtained from the germline V gene. V loses 3 bases, J loses 5 bases, and the germline ends lie 8 bases apart. Sequencing was done on a sample of peripheral blood. The rearranged segments are TRBV10-3 and TRBJ2-1; confidence is insufficient to name the D gene. The receptor was isolated from a young man with active or convalescent COVID-19. The DNA reads as follows: TGTGCCATCAGTGATGTTACAGACAATGAGCAGTTCTTC. It translates as CAISDVTDNEQFF.